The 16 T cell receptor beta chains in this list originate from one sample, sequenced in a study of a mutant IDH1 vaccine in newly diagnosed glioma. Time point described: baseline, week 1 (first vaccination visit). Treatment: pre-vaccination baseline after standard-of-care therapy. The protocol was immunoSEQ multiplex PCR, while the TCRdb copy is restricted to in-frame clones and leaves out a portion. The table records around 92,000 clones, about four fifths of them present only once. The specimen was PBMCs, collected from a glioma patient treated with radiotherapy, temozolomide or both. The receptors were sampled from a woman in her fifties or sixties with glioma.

In nucleotides, the CDR3 is TGTGCCAGTAGTCTAAACACTGAAGCTTTCTTT. Translated, it gives CASSLNTEAFF. The chain uses TRBV19 and TRBJ1-1; D unresolved. Looked up from germline, CDR1 is LNHDA and CDR2 is SQIVND (reference sequence). The CDR3 spans 11 residues. Trimming removed 5 bases at V and 2 bases at J, with 3 bases between.

The DNA of the CDR3 is TGTGCCAGCAGGGTGGACAGGGGGAGCAATCAGCCCCAGCATTTT. It codes for CASRVDRGSNQPQHF. V usage is TRBV2 and J usage is TRBJ1-5; 10 positions agree with TRBD1. Germline V CDR1 and CDR2: SNHLY, FYNNEI. The CDR3 runs 15 residues. The junction had 3 bases not matched to a gene; V was cut back by 6 bases and J by 1 base.

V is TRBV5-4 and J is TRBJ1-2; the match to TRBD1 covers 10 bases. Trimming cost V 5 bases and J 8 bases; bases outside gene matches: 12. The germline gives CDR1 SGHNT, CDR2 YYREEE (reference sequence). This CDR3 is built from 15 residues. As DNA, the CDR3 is TGTGCCAGCAGTCCCCGGGACAGGGGAGTAGAGGGCTACACCTTC. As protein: CASSPRDRGVEGYTF.

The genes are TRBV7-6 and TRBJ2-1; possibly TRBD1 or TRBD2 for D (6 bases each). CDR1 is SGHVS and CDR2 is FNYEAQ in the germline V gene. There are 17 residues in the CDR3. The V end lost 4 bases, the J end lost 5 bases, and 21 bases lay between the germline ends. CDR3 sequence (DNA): TGTGCCAGCAGCTACCCCCTTGAGGGGGGCCTTAACAATGAGCAGTTCTTC. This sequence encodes CASSYPLEGGLNNEQFF.

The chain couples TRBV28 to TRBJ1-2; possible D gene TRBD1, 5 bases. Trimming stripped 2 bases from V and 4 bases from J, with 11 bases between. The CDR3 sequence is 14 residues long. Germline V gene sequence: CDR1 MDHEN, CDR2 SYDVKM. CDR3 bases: TGTGCCAGCAGTTTAAGTCAGGGTGGCTATGGCTACACCTTC. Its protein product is CASSLSQGGYGYTF.

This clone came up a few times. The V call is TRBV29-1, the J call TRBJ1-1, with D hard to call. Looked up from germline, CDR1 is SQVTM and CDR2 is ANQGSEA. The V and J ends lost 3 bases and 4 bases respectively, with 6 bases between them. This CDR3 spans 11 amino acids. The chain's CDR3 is CSVDGPTEAFF. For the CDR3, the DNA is TGCAGCGTTGATGGGCCCACTGAAGCTTTCTTT.

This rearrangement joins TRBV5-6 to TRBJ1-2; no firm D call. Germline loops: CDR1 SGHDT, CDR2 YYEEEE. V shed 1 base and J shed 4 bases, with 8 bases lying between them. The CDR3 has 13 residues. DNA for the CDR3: TGTGCCAGCAGCTTGACAGCTGCCTATGGCTACACCTTC. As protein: CASSLTAAYGYTF. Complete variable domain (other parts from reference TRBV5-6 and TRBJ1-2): DAGVTQSPTHLIKTRGQQVTLRCSPKSGHDTVSWYQQALGQGPQFIFQYYEEEERQRGNFPDRFSGHQFPNYSSELNVNALLLGDSALYLCASSLTAAYGYTFGSGTRLTVV.

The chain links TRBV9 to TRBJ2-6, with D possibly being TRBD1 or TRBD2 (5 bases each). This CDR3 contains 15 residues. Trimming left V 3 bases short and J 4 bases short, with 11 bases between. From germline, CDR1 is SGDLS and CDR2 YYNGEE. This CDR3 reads CASSAPGTGANVLTF. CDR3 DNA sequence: TGTGCCAGCAGCGCGCCAGGGACCGGGGCCAACGTCCTGACTTTC.

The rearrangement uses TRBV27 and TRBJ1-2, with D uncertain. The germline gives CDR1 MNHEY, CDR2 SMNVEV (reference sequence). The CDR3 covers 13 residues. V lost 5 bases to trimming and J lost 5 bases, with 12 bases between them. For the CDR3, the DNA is TGTGCCAGCAGTCAAACAAGTTCATATGGCTACACCTTC. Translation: CASSQTSSYGYTF.

The CDR3 nucleotides read TGTGCCATCAGTGGCGGGGGCGCGAGCAATCAGCCCCAGCATTTT. Translated, it gives CAISGGGASNQPQHF. The rearrangement links TRBV10-3 to TRBJ1-5, with D possibly TRBD1 on 6 matching bases. Germline values: CDR1 ENHRY, CDR2 SYGVKD. This CDR3 has 15 amino acids. Trimming shortened V by 4 bases and J by 1 base, and 11 bases separated the two germline ends.

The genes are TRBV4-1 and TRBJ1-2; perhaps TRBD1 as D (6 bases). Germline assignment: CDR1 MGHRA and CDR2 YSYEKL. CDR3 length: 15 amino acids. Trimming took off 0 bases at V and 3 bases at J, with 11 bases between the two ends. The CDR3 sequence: CASSQETGLHYGYTF. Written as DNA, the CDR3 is TGCGCCAGCAGCCAAGAGACAGGCCTCCACTATGGCTACACCTTC.

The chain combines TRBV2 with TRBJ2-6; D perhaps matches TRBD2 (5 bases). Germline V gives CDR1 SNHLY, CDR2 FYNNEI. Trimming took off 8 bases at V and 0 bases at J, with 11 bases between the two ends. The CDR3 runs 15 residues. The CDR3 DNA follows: TGTGCCAGCTCGGGGAGCCTCTCTGGGGCCAACGTCCTGACTTTC. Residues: CASSGSLSGANVLTF.

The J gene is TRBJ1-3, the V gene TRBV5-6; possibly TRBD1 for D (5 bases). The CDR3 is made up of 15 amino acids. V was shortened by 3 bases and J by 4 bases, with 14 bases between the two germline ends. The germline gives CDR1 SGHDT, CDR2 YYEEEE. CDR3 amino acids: CASSSGTGRGNTIYF. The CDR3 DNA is TGTGCCAGCAGCTCCGGGACTGGGAGGGGAAACACCATATATTTT.

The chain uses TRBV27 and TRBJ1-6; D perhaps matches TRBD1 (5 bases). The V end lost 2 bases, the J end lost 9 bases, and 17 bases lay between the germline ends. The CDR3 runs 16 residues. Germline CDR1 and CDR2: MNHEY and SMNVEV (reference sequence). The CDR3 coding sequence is TGTGCCAGCAGTTTAAGTGGTGGGGGGAGCGGTTCACCCCTCCACTTT. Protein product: CASSLSGGGSGSPLHF.

The CDR3 coding sequence is TGTGCCAGCAGTCCAGACTCGCCCAATGAGCAGTTCTTC. Residues: CASSPDSPNEQFF. The J gene is TRBJ2-1, the V gene TRBV11-3; D unresolved. From germline, CDR1 is SGHNT and CDR2 YENEEA. The ends were cut back, 6 bases at V and 6 bases at J, with 12 bases in the middle. The CDR3 covers 13 residues.

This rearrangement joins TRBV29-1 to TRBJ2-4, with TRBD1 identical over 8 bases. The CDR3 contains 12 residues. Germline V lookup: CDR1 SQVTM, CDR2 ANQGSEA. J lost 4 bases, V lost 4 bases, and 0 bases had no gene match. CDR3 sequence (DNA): TGCAGCGTTGGACAGGGGAAAAACATTCAGTACTTC. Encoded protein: CSVGQGKNIQYF.